Following are 20 T cell receptor beta chains from one sample sequenced in a study of T cell responses to AZD1222 COVID-19 vaccine. TCRdb's table, derived via immunoSEQ multiplex PCR, lists solely in-frame clones and lacks some. The profile covers 150,000 to 170,000 clones, with about nine tenths appearing a single time and 5% to 6% taken by the ten largest. Sequenced material: peripheral blood, taken on day 0 of MenACWY control vaccination. These receptors were obtained from an adult in good health.

This clone was seen once. J is TRBJ1-2 and V is TRBV28; unclear D gene. V lost 11 bases and J 8 bases, leaving 15 bases between the germline ends. The germline gives CDR1 MDHEN, CDR2 SYDVKM. The CDR3 runs 11 residues. CDR3 in amino acids: CAVPQSGGYTF. Here the CDR3 DNA reads TGTGCCGTCCCCCAAAGCGGGGGCTACACCTTC.

V usage is TRBV4-3 and J usage is TRBJ2-7; D not resolved. CDR3 length equals 14 residues. Per the germline V gene, CDR1 is LGHNA and CDR2 is YSLEER. V was trimmed by 0 bases and J by 2 bases, leaving 8 bases between them. In DNA, the CDR3 is TGCGCCAGCAGCCAAGATGGCTGGGCCTACGAGCAGTACTTC. Amino acid sequence: CASSQDGWAYEQYF.

The rearrangement uses TRBV24-1 and TRBJ1-5; D gene ambiguous. The CDR3 spans 13 residues. Germline V gives CDR1 KGHDR, CDR2 SFDVKD. The ends were cut back, 2 bases at V and 5 bases at J, with 6 bases in the middle. The CDR3 DNA is TGTGCCACCAGTGATTGGGGAGATCAGCCCCAGCATTTT. It specifies CATSDWGDQPQHF.

This chain uses TRBV4-2 with TRBJ2-7; 7 nucleotides line up with TRBD1. Trimming cost V 1 base and J 3 bases; bases outside gene matches: 6. This CDR3 comprises 15 residues. CDR1 is LGHNA and CDR2 is YNFKEQ in the germline V gene. The CDR3 sequence: CASSQVAGGNYEQYF. The CDR3 DNA is TGTGCCAGCAGCCAAGTGGCAGGGGGTAACTACGAGCAGTACTTC.

The gene calls are TRBV28 and TRBJ2-7; D unclear. The CDR3 has 12 amino acids. Trimming took 8 bases from V and 6 from J, leaving 14 bases between them. CDR1 is MDHEN, CDR2 SYDVKM, per germline. CDR3 region: CASGLGSSEQYV. The CDR3 DNA reads as TGTGCCAGCGGCCTTGGATCTAGCGAGCAGTACGTC.

The chain recombines TRBV28 with TRBJ1-4; tentative D call: TRBD1 (5 bases). Trimming left V 8 bases short and J 3 bases short, with 13 bases between. Germline V gene lookup returns CDR1 MDHEN and CDR2 SYDVKM. The CDR3 covers 14 residues. Here the CDR3 reads CASYRPPPNEKLFF. In nucleotides, the CDR3 is TGTGCCAGCTACAGGCCTCCCCCTAATGAAAAACTGTTTTTT.

This chain links TRBV6-5 with TRBJ1-1; no clear D. The CDR3 length is 14 residues. Deletions cut 0 bases from V and 0 bases from J, with 5 bases between. Germline V gene lookup returns CDR1 MNHEY and CDR2 SVGAGI. The CDR3 loop is CASSYSSLNTEAFF. In nucleotides, the CDR3 is TGTGCCAGCAGTTACTCGTCTTTGAACACTGAAGCTTTCTTT.

The chain has TRBV11-3 and TRBJ1-1, with D possibly TRBD1 on 6 matching bases. Germline V gives CDR1 SGHNT, CDR2 YENEEA. The V gene lost 4 bases and the J gene lost 1 base, with 13 bases spanning the gap. The CDR3 is 15 residues long. The CDR3, as DNA: TGTGCCAGCAGCTGGCGAGGGGGAGGGAACACTGAAGCTTTCTTT. Its protein is CASSWRGGGNTEAFF. Using reference TRBV11-3 and TRBJ1-1 for the parts outside the CDR3, the full variable domain is EAGVVQSPRYKIIEKKQPVAFWCNPISGHNTLYWYLQNLGQGPELLIRYENEEAVDDSQLPKDRFSAERLKGVDSTLKIQPAELGDSAVYLCASSWRGGGNTEAFFGQGTRLTVV.

The CDR3 coding sequence is TGCGCCAGCAGCCCCCAGGGGGGCGAGGCGGGGCAGCCCCAGCATTTT. It yields the protein CASSPQGGEAGQPQHF. The chain recombines TRBV5-1 with TRBJ1-5; 7 bases are shared with TRBD1. Losses at the gene ends were 4 bases for V and 7 bases for J; bases not matched to a gene: 14. This CDR3 contains 16 residues. CDR1 and CDR2 from the germline V gene are SGHRS and YFSETQ.

This chain connects TRBV5-5 to TRBJ2-2; 7 bases are a match to TRBD1. The CDR3 extends over 14 amino acids. From germline, CDR1 is SGHKS and CDR2 YYEKEE (reference sequence). J gave up 9 bases and V 4 bases, and 9 bases lay outside the gene matches. DNA for the CDR3: TGTGCCAGCAGCAGAGGGACAGACCGGTGGGAGCTGTTTTTT. It encodes CASSRGTDRWELFF.

The V and J genes are TRBV7-9 and TRBJ1-2, with 9 bases that match TRBD1. The CDR3 covers 15 residues. The germline V gene has CDR1 SEHNR and CDR2 FQNEAQ (reference sequence). After removal of 5 bases from V and 6 bases from J, the junction contained 10 bases not matched to a gene. The CDR3 DNA is TGTGCCAGCAGCCCTGGACAGGGGAGGAGTCATGGCTACACCTTC. Its protein is CASSPGQGRSHGYTF.

This clone appeared once. The chain couples TRBV19 to TRBJ1-5; TRBD1 matches at 8 bases. There are 16 residues in the CDR3. CDR1 and CDR2 from the germline V gene are LNHDA and SQIVND (reference sequence). V trimming: 6 bases; J trimming: 5 bases; junction bases outside the gene matches: 12. The CDR3 nucleotides read TGTGCCAGTAGCGGGGACAGGACCAAGGTTTATCAGCCCCAGCATTTT. Protein sequence: CASSGDRTKVYQPQHF.

The chain carries TRBV6-5 and TRBJ2-7; the D is unclear. Germline CDR1 MNHEY, CDR2 SVGAGI. This CDR3 contains 14 residues. V gave up 7 bases and J gave up 2 bases, with 15 bases separating them. CDR3: CASTPLSRPYEQYV. DNA of the CDR3: TGTGCCAGCACCCCCCTATCCAGGCCCTACGAGCAGTACGTC.

This clone was picked up a small number of times. The V gene is TRBV19, the J gene TRBJ2-2; D not certain. V shed 5 bases and J shed 2 bases, with 9 bases lying between them. The length of the CDR3 is 14 residues. Germline V gene sequence: CDR1 LNHDA, CDR2 SQIVND (reference sequence). The CDR3 loop reads CASSETRNTGELFF. CDR3 nucleotide sequence: TGTGCCAGTAGTGAAACCCGAAACACCGGGGAGCTGTTTTTT.

The CDR3 region has the DNA TGTGCCTGGAGTGTACGGGGCCCCGATACGGAGCAGTACTTC. It codes for CAWSVRGPDTEQYF. V gene TRBV30 combines with J gene TRBJ2-7, with D perhaps matching TRBD1 or TRBD2 (5 bases each). The CDR3 extends over 14 amino acids. Germline V CDR1 and CDR2: GTSNPN, SVGIG (reference sequence). The V gene lost 0 bases and the J gene lost 7 bases, with 16 bases spanning the gap.

This rearrangement joins TRBV6-4 to TRBJ2-7; 7 bases agree with TRBD2. The V gene end was trimmed by 5 bases and the J gene end by 3 bases; junction bases not matched to a gene: 7. Per germline, CDR1 MRHNA and CDR2 SNTAGT. The CDR3 loop spans 14 amino acids. CDR3 nucleotides: TGTGCCAGCAGTTGGAGGGAGGGCCTCTACGAGCAGTACTTC. Its translation: CASSWREGLYEQYF.

In its sample, this clone was seen once. The chain uses TRBV2 and TRBJ1-1, with 8 bases lining up with TRBD1. The V gene end was trimmed by 4 bases and the J gene end by 2 bases; junction bases not matched to a gene: 6. CDR1 is SNHLY and CDR2 is FYNNEI in the germline V gene. This CDR3 contains 15 residues. This CDR3 is CASSARQGPNTEAFF. The CDR3 bases are TGTGCCAGCAGTGCCAGACAGGGGCCTAACACTGAAGCTTTCTTT.

The J gene is TRBJ1-5, the V gene TRBV6-5, with a possible D match to TRBD1 (5 bases). The ends were cut back, 6 bases at V and 1 base at J, with 7 bases in the middle. The CDR3 runs 13 residues. The germline CDR1 and CDR2 sequences are MNHEY and SVGAGI. CDR3 sequence reads: CASSRDSNQPQHF. CDR3 DNA sequence: TGTGCCAGCAGCAGGGACAGCAATCAGCCCCAGCATTTT.

This chain connects TRBV13 to TRBJ1-5; D might be TRBD1 (5 bases). Germline V gene data show CDR1 as PRHDT and CDR2 as FYEKMQ (reference sequence). Trimming cost V 2 bases and J 0 bases, with 8 bases left between them. The CDR3 contains 15 residues. CDR3 residues: CASSLRRGSNQPQHF. DNA of the CDR3: TGTGCCAGCAGCTTAAGAAGGGGTAGCAATCAGCCCCAGCATTTT.

The chain is built from TRBV4-2 and TRBJ1-3; no clear D. In germline, CDR1 is LGHNA, CDR2 YNFKEQ. The CDR3 contains 18 residues. The germline V and J ends were trimmed by 1 base and 1 base, with 17 bases remaining between them. This CDR3 reads CASSQVTGVGFSGNTIYF. The CDR3 coding sequence is TGTGCCAGCAGCCAAGTCACCGGGGTGGGATTTTCTGGAAACACCATATATTTT.